This entry is about one T cell receptor beta chain. What it binds is unknown. The record originates from a study of beta chain features in type 1 diabetes. About the study: The patients were much like the healthy donors in age, gender and cell yields. Sorted cells, roughly 98,000,000 in number, were examined across all samples.

General study points: TCRB CDR3s from Type 1 diabetes patients were moderately but significantly shorter in all four CD4+ subsets. In comparison with healthy donors, patients had naive, central memory and Treg TCRB repertoires that appeared more similar.

The CDR3 extends over 14 amino acids. Trimming removed 2 bases from V and 4 bases from J; junction bases left unmatched: 5. The V gene's germline CDR1 is MNHEY and CDR2 SMNVEV (reference sequence). As every portion of the isolated RNA was reverse transcribed, the sequencing read expressed TCRB transcripts. The average output of naive, central memory and regulatory T cell samples was approximately 3.8 million reads. TCRdb's copy holds only in-frame clones and misses some; the assay was immunoSEQ multiplex PCR. Seen here are hundreds of thousands of clones, 13% observed once, and the top ten hold approximately 0.021%.

Sequenced sample: naive CD4+ T cells from blood. The V call is TRBV27, the J call TRBJ2-7, with 7 bases that match TRBD2. The TCR was taken from a man between 18 and 29 years old with type 1 diabetes. The CDR3: CASSLRQGGYEQYF. CDR3 sequence (DNA): TGTGCCAGCAGTTTACGGCAGGGAGGGTACGAGCAGTACTTC.